The 21 T cell receptor beta chains below all came from one sample that was sequenced in a study of cytomegalovirus exposure and HLA in healthy donors. A multiplex PCR was run with 60 Vbeta primers and 13 Jbeta primers. Here immunoSEQ multiplex PCR was the method, and the copy in TCRdb shows in-frame clones only, minus some. There are 160,000 or so clones in the sample; about three quarters occur only once, and approximately 2.4% lies in the top ten. Material: PBMCs. These receptors all stem from a female donor in good health and CMV-seronegative.

This chain uses TRBV7-8 with TRBJ1-2, with D possibly being TRBD1 (5 bases). This CDR3 is 12 amino acids long. Germline lookup yields CDR1 SGHVS and CDR2 FQNEAQ. Trimming took off 4 bases at V and 6 bases at J, with 9 bases between the two ends. The CDR3 nucleotides are TGTGCCAGCAGCTGGAAGACAGATGGCTACACCTTC. This gives the protein CASSWKTDGYTF. Using reference TRBV7-8 and TRBJ1-2 for the parts outside the CDR3, the full variable domain is GAGVSQSPRYKVAKRGQDVALRCDPISGHVSLFWYQQALGQGPEFLTYFQNEAQLDKSGLPSDRFFAERPEGSVSTLKIQRTQQEDSAVYLCASSWKTDGYTFGSGTRLTVV.

The genes are TRBV18 and TRBJ1-2, with 10 bases identical to TRBD1. The ends lost 3 bases at V and 4 bases at J; junction bases unmatched: 5. CDR1 KGHSH and CDR2 LQKENI come from the germline V gene. The CDR3 sequence is 15 residues long. The CDR3 nucleotides read TGTGCCAGCTCACCGGACAGGGGGATGATCTATGGCTACACCTTC. This translates into CASSPDRGMIYGYTF.

CDR3 nucleotide sequence: TGCGCCAGCAGCTTACGGGCGGGGGCAACTAATGAAAAACTGTTTTTT. As protein: CASSLRAGATNEKLFF. V and J are TRBV5-1 and TRBJ1-4; D might be TRBD1 (5 bases). The ends were cut back, 2 bases at V and 0 bases at J, with 11 bases in the middle. The CDR3 consists of 16 residues. Per the germline V gene, CDR1 is SGHRS and CDR2 is YFSETQ.

Here the CDR3 DNA reads TGTGCCAGCAGCTACGAAAGGCGGAATGAGCAGTTCTTC. It is translated as CASSYERRNEQFF. The chain employs TRBV2 and TRBJ2-1; no clear D gene. The CDR3 runs 13 residues. Germline loops: CDR1 SNHLY, CDR2 FYNNEI. The V and J ends lost 6 bases and 7 bases respectively, with 13 bases between them.

The chain is built from TRBV2 and TRBJ1-6, with D tentatively TRBD1 (6 bases). The ends were cut back, 6 bases at V and 0 bases at J, with 9 bases in the middle. The CDR3 length is 15 residues. In germline, CDR1 is SNHLY, CDR2 FYNNEI. The CDR3 DNA follows: TGTGCCAGCAGGGAACAGGGCTCCTATAATTCACCCCTCCACTTT. As protein: CASREQGSYNSPLHF.

The chain combines TRBV5-1 with TRBJ1-2, with TRBD1 identical over 7 bases. The junction had 2 bases not matched to a gene; V was cut back by 1 base and J by 8 bases. The CDR3 is made up of 12 amino acids. Germline V CDR1 and CDR2: SGHRS, YFSETQ. The chain's CDR3 is CASSLRGQGYTF. Written as DNA, the CDR3 is TGCGCCAGCAGCTTGAGGGGGCAGGGCTACACCTTC. Full variable domain (rest looked up from reference TRBV5-1 and TRBJ1-2): KAGVTQTPRYLIKTRGQQVTLSCSPISGHRSVSWYQQTPGQGLQFLFEYFSETQRNKGNFPGRFSGRQFSNSRSEMNVSTLELGDSALYLCASSLRGQGYTFGSGTRLTVV.

The chain links TRBV15 to TRBJ2-4; D is perhaps TRBD2 (6 bases). CDR3 size: 16 residues. The ends were cut back, 1 base at V and 5 bases at J, with 15 bases in the middle. The germline CDR1 and CDR2 sequences are LNHNV and YYDKDF (reference sequence). The CDR3 protein is CATSRGSLAGENIQYF. The CDR3 DNA reads as TGTGCCACCAGCAGAGGCTCACTAGCCGGGGAAAACATTCAGTACTTC.

V is TRBV7-9 and J is TRBJ2-7; weak D call: TRBD1 (6 bases). The germline gives CDR1 SEHNR, CDR2 FQNEAQ (reference sequence). The V end was cut by 1 base, the J end by 5 bases, with 15 bases between. This CDR3 is 15 amino acids long. The CDR3 is CASSLGLGASDEQYF. The CDR3 nucleotides are TGTGCCAGCAGCTTAGGGCTGGGGGCGTCCGACGAGCAGTACTTC.

V and J are TRBV6-1 and TRBJ1-5; the match to TRBD1 covers 10 bases. The CDR3 has 15 residues. J gave up 5 bases and V 6 bases, and 7 bases lay outside the gene matches. From germline, CDR1 is MNHNS and CDR2 SASEGT. CDR3 bases: TGTGCCAGCAGAACTTTGACAGGGGGCTATCAGCCCCAGCATTTT. Protein: CASRTLTGGYQPQHF.

J is TRBJ2-3 and V is TRBV5-1; TRBD2 matches at 12 bases. The ends lost 2 bases at V and 0 bases at J; junction bases unmatched: 1. Germline-derived CDR1 and CDR2 are SGHRS and YFSETQ. The CDR3 is 16 residues long. The CDR3 region is CASSLLAGGSTDTQYF. The CDR3 DNA is TGCGCCAGCAGCTTACTAGCGGGGGGAAGCACAGATACGCAGTATTTT.

The rearrangement links TRBV5-1 to TRBJ2-5; no reliable D call. The J call may be in error: the DNA end matches TRBJ2-7 better. The CDR3 is 14 amino acids. Per germline, CDR1 SGHRS and CDR2 YFSETQ. The CDR3 spells CASSLAGSDYEQYF. The CDR3 DNA is TGCGCCAGCAGCTTGGCCGGATCAGACTACGAGCAGTACTTC.

This clone has just a few counts. This chain uses TRBV2 with TRBJ1-6; 8 bases match TRBD1. The CDR3 consists of 13 residues. Germline V gives CDR1 SNHLY, CDR2 FYNNEI. In DNA form, the CDR3 reads TGTGGGACAGGGAGCTCCTATAATTCACCCCTCCACTTT. It specifies CGTGSSYNSPLHF.

In DNA form, the CDR3 reads TGTGCCAGCACCTATCCCCCTAGCGGATACACCGGGGAGCTGTTTTTT. Protein sequence: CASTYPPSGYTGELFF. The chain has TRBV27 and TRBJ2-2; 7 positions agree with TRBD2. The germline gives CDR1 MNHEY, CDR2 SMNVEV (reference sequence). The CDR3 is made up of 16 amino acids. The J segment lost 3 bases and the V segment lost 7 bases, leaving 11 bases of the junction unmatched.

This clone was observed a single time. The chain combines TRBV30 with TRBJ2-7, with 9 bases that match TRBD2. The CDR3 length is 13 residues. The germline V gene encodes CDR1 GTSNPN and CDR2 SVGIG (reference sequence). The ends lost 0 bases at V and 5 bases at J; junction bases unmatched: 2. This chain's CDR3 is CAWSVSSGDEQYF. The DNA of the CDR3 is TGTGCCTGGAGTGTTTCTAGCGGGGACGAGCAGTACTTC.

The genes are TRBV7-9 and TRBJ2-3; 9 nucleotides match TRBD2. The CDR3 loop spans 19 amino acids. From germline, CDR1 is SEHNR and CDR2 FQNEAQ (reference sequence). The V and J ends lost 5 bases and 4 bases, in that order; junction bases with no gene match: 19. Written as DNA, the CDR3 is TGTGCCAGCAGCCCGAGGCGGGCGGGTAGCGGGAGTGGGGCAGATACGCAGTATTTT. Its translation: CASSPRRAGSGSGADTQYF.

The chain is built from TRBV5-6 and TRBJ2-3, with 9 bases lining up with TRBD2. The junction had 16 bases not matched to a gene; V was cut back by 3 bases and J by 2 bases. CDR1 and CDR2 (germline): SGHDT, YYEEEE. The CDR3 runs 19 residues. CDR3 sequence reads: CASSSRGSGGQRITDTQYF. The CDR3 DNA sequence: TGTGCCAGCAGCTCAAGGGGTAGCGGGGGACAGAGAATCACAGATACGCAGTATTTT.

The genes are TRBV6-1 and TRBJ2-1; 7 bases are shared with TRBD2. The germline CDR1 and CDR2 sequences are MNHNS and SASEGT. This CDR3 spans 14 amino acids. V trimming: 3 bases; J trimming: 4 bases; junction bases outside the gene matches: 3. The CDR3 sequence is CASSEGGAYNEQFF. Written as DNA, the CDR3 is TGTGCCAGCAGTGAGGGAGGGGCTTACAATGAGCAGTTCTTC.

The V and J genes are TRBV5-8 and TRBJ1-4; D gene unclear. The CDR3 loop spans 14 amino acids. V lost 2 bases and J 8 bases, leaving 13 bases between the germline ends. CDR1 and CDR2 (germline): SGHTS, YDEGEE. CDR3 amino acids: CASSFGRTGEKLFF. CDR3 DNA sequence: TGTGCCAGCAGCTTCGGACGGACTGGGGAAAAACTGTTTTTT.

As concerns this clone: This CDR3 is also generated by other DNA sequences in the sample. The CDR3 DNA sequence: TGTGCCAGCTCACCGGGACAGGGGGGTTATGGCTACACCTTC. The encoded protein is CASSPGQGGYGYTF. The rearrangement joins TRBV18 to TRBJ1-2; 11 bases are shared with TRBD1. Germline lookup yields CDR1 KGHSH and CDR2 LQKENI. CDR3 length equals 14 residues. V gave up 3 bases and J gave up 5 bases; unmatched junction bases: 2. Full variable domain (missing parts from reference TRBV18 and TRBJ1-2): NAGVMQNPRHLVRRRGQEARLRCSPMKGHSHVYWYRQLPEEGLKFMVYLQKENIIDESGMPKERFSAEFPKEGPSILRIQQVVRGDSAAYFCASSPGQGGYGYTFGSGTRLTVV.

The chain is built from TRBV19 and TRBJ2-3; the D gene is possibly TRBD2 (6 bases). The CDR3 is 15 amino acids. Trimming shortened V by 3 bases and J by 2 bases, and 12 bases separated the two germline ends. Germline V gene lookup returns CDR1 LNHDA and CDR2 SQIVND (reference sequence). The CDR3 region is CASSIGVGLTDTQYF. The CDR3 nucleotides are TGTGCCAGTAGTATCGGGGTGGGACTCACAGATACGCAGTATTTT.

About this clone itself: A read error may produce the germline difference seen at one junction end. V usage is TRBV7-9 and J usage is TRBJ2-1, with D maybe TRBD2 (6 bases). The CDR3 runs 12 residues. The germline V gene has CDR1 SEHNR and CDR2 FQNEAQ (reference sequence). As DNA, the CDR3 is TGTTCCAGCAGCCTGCCTAGCGACGAGCAGTTCTTC. Encoded protein: CSSSLPSDEQFF.